These 7 T cell receptor beta chains came from one sample sequenced in a study of T cell responses to AZD1222 COVID-19 vaccine. Profiled with immunoSEQ multiplex PCR; TCRdb holds only in-frame clones, not every one. The data show about 120,000 clones, around nine tenths seen once. The sequenced sample was peripheral blood, obtained on day 0 of AZD1222 vaccination. These receptors all come from an adult in good health.

The gene calls are TRBV5-1 and TRBJ2-2; either TRBD1 or TRBD2 may fit D (6 bases each). The V and J ends lost 0 bases and 5 bases respectively, with 11 bases between them. This CDR3 spans 15 amino acids. CDR1 and CDR2 (germline): SGHRS, YFSETQ. CDR3 in amino acids: CASSLAGAQTGELFF. The CDR3 DNA reads TGCGCCAGCAGCTTGGCGGGGGCGCAAACCGGGGAGCTGTTTTTT.

This clone was seen a single time. Other nucleotide sequences from this sample produce the same CDR3. The chain combines TRBV19 with TRBJ2-1; D is perhaps TRBD1 (5 bases). The CDR3 consists of 14 residues. The germline V gene has CDR1 LNHDA and CDR2 SQIVND (reference sequence). V gave up 2 bases and J gave up 1 base, with 6 bases separating them. The CDR3 DNA follows: TGTGCCAGTAGTATACCAGGGTCCTACAATGAGCAGTTCTTC. Translating gives CASSIPGSYNEQFF.

This clone came up once. The rearrangement uses TRBV19 and TRBJ2-7; possibly TRBD1 for D (7 bases). Trimming left V 4 bases short and J 4 bases short, with 17 bases between. Germline assignment: CDR1 LNHDA and CDR2 SQIVND (reference sequence). This CDR3 spans 15 amino acids. In DNA, the CDR3 is TGTGCCAGTAGTAGGACCCAGGGGGGTATGTACGAGCAGTACTTC. Translation: CASSRTQGGMYEQYF.

V is TRBV27 and J is TRBJ1-2; D uncertain. The V gene's germline CDR1 is MNHEY and CDR2 SMNVEV (reference sequence). CDR3 length equals 13 residues. Trimming removed 5 bases from V and 8 bases from J, with 15 bases in between. The CDR3 DNA sequence: TGTGCCAGCAGTCCCCCCGGGCCTGAGGGCTACACCTTC. It encodes CASSPPGPEGYTF.

V and J are TRBV20-1 and TRBJ1-6, with D tentatively TRBD1 (5 bases). Germline values: CDR1 DFQATT, CDR2 SNEGSKA (reference sequence). Trimming pared 3 bases from V and 3 bases from J, leaving 24 bases between. CDR3 length: 19 residues. In nucleotides, the CDR3 is TGCAGTGCTAGTCTCAGGGAGAGGAATTCACCAGGCTATAATTCACCCCTCCACTTT. It specifies CSASLRERNSPGYNSPLHF.

The rearrangement links TRBV6-5 to TRBJ2-3, with no clear D. The CDR3 loop spans 13 amino acids. Between the trimmed V and J ends, which lost 8 bases and 1 base, there was a span of 10 bases. Germline loops: CDR1 MNHEY, CDR2 SVGAGI. The CDR3 region has the DNA TGTGCCAGCCACCGAGGAGGCACAGATACGCAGTATTTT. This translates into CASHRGGTDTQYF.

This chain uses TRBV7-2 with TRBJ2-1, with 10 bases that match TRBD2. J gave up 0 bases and V 4 bases, and 9 bases lay outside the gene matches. CDR1 is SGHTA and CDR2 is FQGNSA in the germline V gene. The CDR3 contains 18 residues. The CDR3 loop reads CASSSQSSGSFSYNEQFF. CDR3 bases: TGTGCCAGCAGCTCGCAGTCTAGCGGGAGTTTCTCCTACAATGAGCAGTTCTTC. The whole variable domain, remainder taken from reference TRBV7-2 and TRBJ2-1, is GAGVSQSPSNKVTEKGKDVELRCDPISGHTALYWYRQSLGQGLEFLIYFQGNSAPDKSGLPSDRFSAERTGGSVSTLTIQRTQQEDSAVYLCASSSQSSGSFSYNEQFFGPGTRLTVL.